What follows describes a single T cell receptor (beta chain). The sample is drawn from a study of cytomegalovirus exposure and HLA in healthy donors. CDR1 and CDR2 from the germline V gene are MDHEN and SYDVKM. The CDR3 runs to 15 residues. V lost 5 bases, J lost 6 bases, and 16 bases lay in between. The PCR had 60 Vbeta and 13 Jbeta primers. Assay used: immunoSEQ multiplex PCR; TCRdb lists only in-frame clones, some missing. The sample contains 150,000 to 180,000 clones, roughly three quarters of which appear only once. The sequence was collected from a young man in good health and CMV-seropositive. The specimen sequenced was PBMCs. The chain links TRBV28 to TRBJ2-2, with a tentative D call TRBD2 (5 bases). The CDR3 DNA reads TGTGCCAGCAGTCTAACTCCGGGGTTGGCCGGGGAGCTGTTTTTT. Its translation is CASSLTPGLAGELFF.